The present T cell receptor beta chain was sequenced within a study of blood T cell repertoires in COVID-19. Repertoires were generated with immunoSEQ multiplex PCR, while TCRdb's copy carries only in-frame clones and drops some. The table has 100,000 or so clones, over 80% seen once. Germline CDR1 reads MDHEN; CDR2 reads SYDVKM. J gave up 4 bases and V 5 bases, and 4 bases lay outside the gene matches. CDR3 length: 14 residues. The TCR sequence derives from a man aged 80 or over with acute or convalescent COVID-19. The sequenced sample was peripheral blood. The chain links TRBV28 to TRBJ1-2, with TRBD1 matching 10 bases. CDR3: CASSGTGDSYGYTF. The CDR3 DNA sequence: TGTGCCAGCAGTGGGACAGGGGACAGCTATGGCTACACCTTC.